These 24 T cell receptor beta chains share one sample of origin, sequenced in a study of control samples from healthy donors and cancer patients. Assay: immunoSEQ multiplex PCR; the TCRdb copy retains only in-frame clones and omits some. The sample has roughly 150,000 clones, roughly 88% seen once. Input material: blood. The receptors derive from a man younger than 35 in good health.

The genes are TRBV28 and TRBJ1-5; weak D call: TRBD1 (5 bases). Germline V gene sequence: CDR1 MDHEN, CDR2 SYDVKM. Trimming took 8 bases from V and 9 from J, leaving 23 bases between them. The CDR3 totals 15 residues. The CDR3 is CASPPTTGGSGPQHF. CDR3 DNA: TGTGCCAGCCCCCCGACCACCGGGGGGTCGGGGCCCCAGCATTTT.

V usage is TRBV6-2 or TRBV6-3 and J usage is TRBJ2-2; 8 bases agree with TRBD2. With 5 bases clipped from V and 3 bases from J, the junction kept 17 bases outside the gene matches. This CDR3 comprises 19 residues. CDR1 and CDR2 from the germline V gene are MNHEY and SVGEGT. CDR3 bases: TGTGCCAGCAGTCGCCCCCCCCCAACTAGCGGACGGGACACCGGGGAGCTGTTTTTT. This sequence encodes CASSRPPPTSGRDTGELFF.

This chain links TRBV27 with TRBJ1-2; no clear D gene. Trimming stripped 6 bases from V and 5 bases from J, with 13 bases between. The germline CDR1 and CDR2 sequences are MNHEY and SMNVEV (reference sequence). The CDR3 has 13 amino acids. CDR3: CASSPAPQYGYTF. The CDR3 nucleotides are TGTGCCAGCAGCCCTGCCCCCCAATATGGCTACACCTTC.

The gene calls are TRBV28 and TRBJ2-2, with a possible D match to TRBD2 (7 bases). Germline V gene sequence: CDR1 MDHEN, CDR2 SYDVKM. V was clipped by 5 bases and J by 3 bases, with 22 bases between them. This CDR3 has 18 residues. The CDR3 DNA sequence: TGTGCCAGCAGTCCCTGGACTCGCGGGGGCCGGGACACCGGGGAGCTGTTTTTT. Its translation: CASSPWTRGGRDTGELFF.

The chain carries TRBV13 and TRBJ2-3; no reliable D call. V lost 5 bases and J 2 bases, leaving 5 bases between the germline ends. The CDR3 spans 12 residues. Germline assignment: CDR1 PRHDT and CDR2 FYEKMQ (reference sequence). The CDR3 bases are TGTGCCAGCAGCCCCTCCACAGATACGCAGTATTTT. It translates to CASSPSTDTQYF.

This clone appeared once. The J gene is TRBJ2-7, the V gene TRBV7-6; TRBD2 matches at 7 bases. The V gene's germline CDR1 is SGHVS and CDR2 FNYEAQ. V gave up 2 bases and J gave up 4 bases; unmatched junction bases: 11. The CDR3 covers 16 residues. The CDR3 protein is CASSLSPSRGNYEQYF. CDR3 coding DNA: TGTGCCAGCAGCTTATCACCTTCGCGGGGGAATTACGAGCAGTACTTC.

This rearrangement joins TRBV5-1 to TRBJ2-1; TRBD2 aligns across 7 bases. This CDR3 spans 13 amino acids. V was pared by 1 base and J by 9 bases, with 4 bases of the junction left unmatched. Germline assignment: CDR1 SGHRS and CDR2 YFSETQ. The CDR3 reads CASSLPPGGEQFF. The CDR3 nucleotides read TGCGCCAGCAGCTTGCCACCGGGAGGTGAGCAGTTCTTC. The full variable domain, in which reference TRBV5-1 and TRBJ2-1 provide the parts outside the CDR3, is KAGVTQTPRYLIKTRGQQVTLSCSPISGHRSVSWYQQTPGQGLQFLFEYFSETQRNKGNFPGRFSGRQFSNSRSEMNVSTLELGDSALYLCASSLPPGGEQFFGPGTRLTVL.

V is TRBV21-1 and J is TRBJ1-5. TRBV21-1 is classified as a pseudogene. CDR3 length: 15 residues. The CDR3 sequence is CASSKGGGSNQPQHF. DNA of the CDR3: TGTGCCAGCAGCAAAGGTGGGGGTAGCAATCAGCCCCAGCATTTT.

The chain carries TRBV5-6 and TRBJ1-5; D not certain. Trimming pared 8 bases from V and 0 bases from J, leaving 15 bases between. The CDR3 runs 15 residues. In germline, CDR1 is SGHDT, CDR2 YYEEEE. This CDR3 is CASKNREVSNQPQHF. DNA for the CDR3: TGTGCCAGTAAAAATAGGGAAGTTAGCAATCAGCCCCAGCATTTT.

The chain employs TRBV5-1 and TRBJ2-1, with no clear D. CDR1 and CDR2 from the germline V gene are SGHRS and YFSETQ. The CDR3 is 14 residues long. Between the trimmed V and J ends, which lost 4 bases and 9 bases, there was a span of 17 bases. The CDR3 protein is CASSPLHGFGEQFF. As DNA, the CDR3 is TGCGCCAGCAGCCCGTTGCATGGGTTCGGTGAGCAGTTCTTC.

The V call is TRBV11-2, the J call TRBJ2-7; possible D gene TRBD1, 8 bases. The CDR3 extends over 16 amino acids. CDR1 and CDR2 from the germline V gene are SGHAT and FQNNGV. V lost 5 bases to trimming and J lost 5 bases, with 22 bases between them. For the CDR3, the DNA is TGTGCCAGCAGCCCCTACGGGGGGACAGGCGTCAACGAGCAGTACTTC. It codes for CASSPYGGTGVNEQYF.

The V gene is TRBV6-2 or TRBV6-3, the J gene TRBJ2-1; no clear D gene. This CDR3 has 14 residues. V gave up 6 bases and J gave up 1 base, with 10 bases separating them. CDR1 is MNHEY, CDR2 SVGEGT, per germline. The CDR3 loop reads CASSPTASYNEQFF. CDR3 DNA: TGTGCCAGCAGCCCCACTGCTTCCTACAATGAGCAGTTCTTC.

The chain's CDR3 is CASSLSRGRDGYTF. CDR3 DNA sequence: TGTGCCAGCAGTTTATCCAGGGGGCGGGATGGCTACACCTTC. The rearrangement uses TRBV28 and TRBJ1-2, with 8 bases identical to TRBD1. This CDR3 has 14 amino acids. V was pared by 1 base and J by 6 bases, with 4 bases of the junction left unmatched. The germline CDR1 and CDR2 sequences are MDHEN and SYDVKM.

DNA for the CDR3: TGTGCCACCAGTGATTTGTCGGGGACAGCGAGAGATACGCAGTATTTT. Protein product: CATSDLSGTARDTQYF. The chain has TRBV24-1 and TRBJ2-3, with 7 bases aligning to TRBD1. Unmatched junction bases numbered 7, after V lost 0 bases and J lost 5 bases. Germline V gene sequence: CDR1 KGHDR, CDR2 SFDVKD. The CDR3 runs 16 residues.

The chain has TRBV11-2 and TRBJ2-5; 7 positions agree with TRBD2. The junction had 7 bases not matched to a gene; V was cut back by 1 base and J by 5 bases. This CDR3 region has 15 residues. Germline CDR1 and CDR2: SGHAT and FQNNGV. Here the CDR3 DNA reads TGTGCCAGCAGCTTAGCGGGGGGACGTTCGGAGACCCAGTACTTC. Translation gives CASSLAGGRSETQYF.

The chain joins TRBV28 to TRBJ2-3; 8 bases map to TRBD1. This CDR3 is built from 15 residues. Per the germline V gene, CDR1 is MDHEN and CDR2 is SYDVKM. Trimming removed 6 bases from V and 2 bases from J; junction bases left unmatched: 7. CDR3 DNA: TGTGCCAGCAGATACCGGGACAGGTTCACAGATACGCAGTATTTT. This encodes CASRYRDRFTDTQYF.

This chain uses TRBV6-5 with TRBJ1-2; TRBD1 is a possible D gene (6 bases). V lost 5 bases and J lost 3, with 16 bases in between. CDR3 length equals 15 residues. In germline, CDR1 is MNHEY, CDR2 SVGAGI. This chain's CDR3 is CASSNPSGGYYGYTF. As DNA, the CDR3 is TGTGCCAGCAGTAACCCCTCGGGGGGCTACTATGGCTACACCTTC.

The V call is TRBV4-1, the J call TRBJ2-7, with no clear D. The length of the CDR3 is 15 residues. Germline CDR1 MGHRA, CDR2 YSYEKL. The ends were cut back, 0 bases at V and 1 base at J, with 10 bases in the middle. CDR3 bases: TGCGCCAGCAGCCAAGATTCAGGCAGTTCCTACGAGCAGTACTTC. It translates to CASSQDSGSSYEQYF.

The chain has TRBV6-5 and TRBJ1-1, with D uncertain. The CDR3 sequence is 15 residues long. Trimming took 6 bases from V and 0 from J, leaving 14 bases between them. Germline V CDR1 and CDR2: MNHEY, SVGAGI. The CDR3 nucleotides read TGTGCCAGCAGACGGGGAGACCGAATGAACACTGAAGCTTTCTTT. Protein product: CASRRGDRMNTEAFF.

Note on this clone: The same CDR3 arises from other DNA sequences in this sample as well. The V gene is TRBV18, the J gene TRBJ2-5; D not certain. Between the trimmed V and J ends, which lost 3 bases and 2 bases, there was a span of 1 base. The CDR3 contains 11 residues. Germline-derived CDR1 and CDR2 are KGHSH and LQKENI. The CDR3 loop is CASSPQETQYF. CDR3 sequence (DNA): TGTGCCAGCTCACCTCAAGAGACCCAGTACTTC.

The gene calls are TRBV11-3 and TRBJ2-2, with 10 positions matching TRBD2. There are 16 residues in the CDR3. V lost 5 bases, J lost 3 bases, and 6 bases stayed unmatched. Germline V gene data show CDR1 as SGHNT and CDR2 as YENEEA. The CDR3 nucleotides are TGTGCCAGCAGCACGCGGACTAGCGGCTACACCGGGGAGCTGTTTTTT. Translated: CASSTRTSGYTGELFF.

In the case of this clone: An end of the junction does not agree with germline; a read error may underlie this. The genes are TRBV7-7 and TRBJ2-1, with TRBD1 matching over 8 bases. The CDR3 loop spans 12 amino acids. Germline assignment: CDR1 SSHAT and CDR2 FNYEAQ (reference sequence). CDR3 nucleotides: TGTGCTAGCAGCTTGACAGGGGATGAGCAGTTCTTC. Protein: CASSLTGDEQFF. Variable domain in full (rest from reference TRBV7-7 and TRBJ2-1): GAGVSQSPRYKVTKRGQDVTLRCDPISSHATLYWYQQALGQGPEFLTYFNYEAQPDKSGLPSDRFSAERPEGSISTLTIQRTEQRDSAMYRCASSLTGDEQFFGPGTRLTVL.

The rearrangement links TRBV24-1 to TRBJ2-1, with TRBD1 as a possible D gene (5 bases). The CDR3 length is 14 residues. V gave up 5 bases and J gave up 9 bases, with 16 bases separating them. Germline CDR1 and CDR2: KGHDR and SFDVKD. The CDR3 bases are TGTGCCACCAGTGGTTCCAGGGCGTCGCGTGAGCAGTTCTTC. Translation gives CATSGSRASREQFF.

The rearrangement joins TRBV7-2 to TRBJ2-5, with 11 positions matching TRBD1. Germline V gives CDR1 SGHTA, CDR2 FQGNSA. The V segment lost 5 bases and the J segment 5 bases; nucleotides outside the gene matches: 4. The CDR3 is 14 residues long. The CDR3 coding sequence is TGTGCCAGCAGCCCTGGGACAGGGGGGGAGACCCAGTACTTC. The encoded protein is CASSPGTGGETQYF.